This T cell receptor (beta chain) was documented in a study of cytomegalovirus exposure and HLA in healthy donors. A multiplex PCR was run with 60 Vbeta primers and 13 Jbeta primers. Data came from immunoSEQ multiplex PCR; TCRdb stores just in-frame clones and leaves some out. The repertoire has about 110,000 clones, 80% to 85% of them found once; the top ten carry over 2%. A word on this clone: Its antigen is currently unknown.

The V end lost 1 base, the J end lost 5 bases, and 15 bases lay between the germline ends. Germline assignment: CDR1 SGHKS and CDR2 YYEKEE (reference sequence). This CDR3 comprises 16 residues. Regarding the study as a whole: TCR beta V segments were, for the most part, productive about 87% or about 30% of the time in an earlier analysis.

The sequencing input was PBMCs. This TCR was recovered from a woman in her twenties or thirties in good health and CMV-seronegative. The chain links TRBV5-5 to TRBJ2-2, with D possibly matching TRBD2 (6 bases). The CDR3: CASSLQSSAITGELFF. CDR3 coding DNA: TGTGCCAGCAGCTTGCAATCTAGCGCCATAACCGGGGAGCTGTTTTTT.